Listed below are T cell receptor beta chains from one sample, sequenced in a study of blood T cell repertoires in COVID-19. Clones were sequenced by immunoSEQ multiplex PCR, and TCRdb holds only the in-frame ones, with some missing. This table has 60,000 or so clones, around 74% appearing once. The sequencing input was peripheral blood. These receptors came from a woman in her forties or fifties with active or convalescent COVID-19. Each CDR3 is given with its conserved first and last residue. D genes are given only for firm matches. Clone size appears in some rows only: once, few, many, or a class for an expanded clone.

D gene	V gene	clone size	J gene	CDR3 protein	CDR3 DNA
TRBD2	TRBV6-6	-	TRBJ2-5	CASSYQLAGTGETQYF	TGTGCCAGCAGTTACCAATTAGCGGGAACCGGAGAGACCCAGTACTTC
-	TRBV18	once	TRBJ1-1	CASSATGRGTEAFF	TGTGCCAGCTCAGCCACAGGGAGGGGGACTGAAGCTTTCTTT
-	TRBV27	few	TRBJ1-2	CASSLSPTLNYGYTF	TGTGCCAGCAGTTTATCACCGACTTTAAACTATGGCTACACCTTC
-	TRBV20-1	-	TRBJ2-7	CSGQFYEQYF	TGCAGTGGACAGTTCTACGAGCAGTACTTC
-	TRBV5-1	few	TRBJ1-5	CASSLTGSSNQPQHF	TGCGCCAGCAGCTTGACAGGGTCGAGCAATCAGCCCCAGCATTTT
TRBD1	TRBV6-5	once	TRBJ2-7	CASRRDRGTAYEQYF	TGTGCCAGCAGAAGGGACAGGGGGACCGCCTACGAGCAGTACTTC
-	TRBV6-2/TRBV6-3	-	TRBJ1-2	CASSYSRGARFGYTF	TGTGCCAGCAGTTACTCGCGGGGGGCGCGGTTTGGCTACACCTTC
-	TRBV9	-	TRBJ1-2	CASSDRNPNYGYTF	TGTGCCAGCAGCGACAGAAATCCTAACTATGGCTACACCTTC
TRBD1	TRBV2	once	TRBJ2-7	CASSKGQGTYEQYF	TGTGCCAGCAGCAAGGGACAGGGGACGTACGAGCAGTACTTC
-	TRBV7-3	-	TRBJ2-5	CASSLLPNTGGDKETQYF	TGTGCCAGCAGCTTACTTCCCAATACAGGTGGGGATAAAGAGACCCAGTACTTC
TRBD1	TRBV6-5	few	TRBJ1-1	CATGTGGGWAEAFF	TGTGCCACCGGGACAGGGGGCGGGTGGGCTGAAGCTTTCTTT
-	TRBV5-1	many	TRBJ2-6	CASSKQASGANVLTF	TGCGCCAGCAGCAAACAGGCCTCTGGGGCCAACGTCCTGACTTTC
TRBD1	TRBV7-9	-	TRBJ1-4	CASSPGTGGEGEKLFF	TGTGCCAGCAGCCCCGGGACAGGGGGCGAGGGTGAAAAACTGTTTTTT
-	TRBV3-1/TRBV3-2	-	TRBJ1-5	CASSHGGNQPQHF	TGTGCCAGCAGCCACGGGGGAAATCAGCCCCAGCATTTT
-	TRBV21-1	once	TRBJ1-5	CASSARTGQKGNQPQHF	TGTGCCAGCAGCGCGAGGACAGGGCAAAAGGGCAATCAGCCCCAGCATTTT
TRBD1	TRBV19	-	TRBJ2-7	CASRTGTGSHEQYF	TGTGCCAGTAGGACAGGGACAGGGAGCCACGAGCAGTACTTC
TRBD2	TRBV10-3	-	TRBJ2-5	CAISESSASGRREAQYF	TGTGCCATCAGTGAGTCTTCGGCTAGCGGGAGAAGAGAGGCCCAGTACTTC
-	TRBV4-3	few	TRBJ2-5	CASSRSREGTQYF	TGCGCCAGCAGCCGATCAAGAGAGGGGACCCAGTACTTC
-	TRBV7-9	-	TRBJ2-6	CASSEGLPSGANVLTF	TGTGCCAGCAGCGAAGGACTGCCCTCTGGGGCCAACGTCCTGACTTTC
-	TRBV30	-	TRBJ1-2	CAWRERNYGYTF	TGTGCCTGGAGGGAGCGTAACTATGGCTACACCTTC
-	TRBV6-5	-	TRBJ2-2	CASSYGLWGELFF	TGTGCCAGCAGTTACGGACTTTGGGGGGAGCTGTTTTTT
TRBD1	TRBV5-1	few	TRBJ2-7	CASSYTGTGNEQYF	TGCGCCAGCAGCTATACCGGGACAGGGAACGAGCAGTACTTC
-	TRBV3-1/TRBV3-2	few	TRBJ1-5	CASSQEYNQPQHF	TGTGCCAGCAGCCAAGAGTACAATCAGCCCCAGCATTTT
TRBD2	TRBV7-3	-	TRBJ2-1	CASSPGLAGGINEQFF	TGTGCCAGCAGCCCGGGACTAGCGGGCGGAATCAATGAGCAGTTCTTC
TRBD1	TRBV7-9	-	TRBJ2-3	CASSGTGSTDTQYF	TGTGCCAGCTCAGGGACAGGGAGCACAGATACGCAGTATTTT
TRBD1	TRBV19	-	TRBJ1-2	CASSAGTAQYGYTF	TGTGCCAGTAGTGCGGGGACAGCTCAATATGGCTACACCTTC
-	TRBV19	many	TRBJ1-2	CASSSSGSGYTF	TGTGCCAGTAGTTCCTCAGGGTCTGGCTACACCTTC
-	TRBV2	-	TRBJ1-1	CASTKQINTEAFF	TGTGCCAGCACTAAACAGATAAACACTGAAGCTTTCTTT
-	TRBV20-1	-	TRBJ2-1	CSARVMNEQFF	TGCAGTGCTAGAGTTATGAATGAGCAGTTCTTC
-	TRBV6-5	-	TRBJ2-1	CASRRGMAAEQFF	TGTGCCAGCAGAAGGGGTATGGCGGCTGAGCAGTTCTTC
-	TRBV19	-	TRBJ2-4	CASSIDGPGLRAKNIQYF	TGTGCCAGTAGTATAGATGGTCCGGGTTTACGAGCCAAAAACATTCAGTACTTC
-	TRBV4-3	-	TRBJ2-7	CASSQDLAYEQYF	TGCGCCAGCAGCCAAGATCTAGCGTACGAGCAGTACTTC
-	TRBV19	-	TRBJ1-6	CASQPRAGVNSPLHF	TGTGCCAGCCAACCTCGAGCAGGGGTCAATTCACCCCTCCACTTT
-	TRBV19	-	TRBJ2-3	CATDGGYTDTQYF	TGTGCGACTGATGGGGGCTACACAGATACGCAGTATTTT
TRBD1	TRBV24-1	few	TRBJ1-2	CATSEGDSFNYGYTF	TGTGCCACCAGTGAAGGGGACAGTTTTAACTATGGCTACACCTTC
TRBD2	TRBV4-3	-	TRBJ2-7	CASSQGAGGRDEQYF	TGCGCCAGCAGCCAAGGGGCGGGAGGTCGCGACGAGCAGTACTTC
TRBD1	TRBV27	many	TRBJ2-5	CASSDRGDPQETQYF	TGTGCCAGCAGCGACAGGGGGGATCCGCAAGAGACCCAGTACTTC
-	TRBV2	-	TRBJ2-3	CASSEATRGTDTQYF	TGTGCCAGCAGTGAAGCGACCAGGGGAACAGATACGCAGTATTTT
-	TRBV6-5	once	TRBJ2-3	CASSKSSDTQYF	TGTGCCAGCAGCAAGAGTTCGGATACGCAGTATTTT
-	TRBV7-2	-	TRBJ1-6	CASSFRVENSPLHF	TGTGCCAGCAGCTTCAGGGTTGAGAATTCACCCCTCCACTTT
TRBD1	TRBV15	once	TRBJ1-5	CATSRDRGPDPPQHF	TGTGCCACCAGCAGGGACAGGGGACCCGATCCGCCCCAGCATTTT
-	TRBV6-5	-	TRBJ2-7	CASRTGQTSSYEQYF	TGTGCCAGCAGGACCGGACAGACGAGCTCCTACGAGCAGTACTTC
TRBD1	TRBV6-1	once	TRBJ1-2	CASSEPSGTAILTGRGYTF	TGTGCCAGCAGTGAACCTTCCGGGACAGCCATTCTTACCGGTAGGGGCTACACCTTC
TRBD2	TRBV7-7	-	TRBJ2-3	CASSLGTSGSSTDTQYF	TGTGCCAGCAGCTTAGGGACTAGCGGCTCGAGCACAGATACGCAGTATTTT
TRBD2	TRBV4-1	-	TRBJ2-7	CASSPGLAGRSYEQYF	TGCGCCAGCAGCCCGGGACTAGCGGGGCGGTCCTACGAGCAGTACTTC
TRBD2	TRBV12-3/TRBV12-4	once	TRBJ2-7	CASSLGGSYEQYF	TGTGCCAGCAGTTTGGGCGGGAGCTACGAGCAGTACTTC